This is a list of T cell receptor beta chains from one sample in a study of control samples from healthy donors and cancer patients. The protocol was immunoSEQ multiplex PCR, while the TCRdb copy is restricted to in-frame clones and leaves out a portion. The table lists 150,000 to 160,000 clones, approximately 96% of them singletons. The sample consisted of blood. Every receptor here comes from a man in his forties in good health. Each CDR3 is given with its conserved first and last residue. D genes are given only for firm matches. Size tells how often a clone was seen (once, few, many) or the class of an expanded clone, and some rows leave it out.

CDR3 DNA | CDR3 protein | J gene | V gene | clone size | D gene
TGTGCCAGCAGTGGCCATGAGGGAGCTTTAAACACCATATATTTT | CASSGHEGALNTIYF | TRBJ1-3 | TRBV28 | NA | NA
TGTGCCAGCAGCGCGGGACAGGGGGCTGGGGGCTACACCTTC | CASSAGQGAGGYTF | TRBJ1-2 | TRBV5-6 | NA | TRBD1
TGTGCCAGCAGTTCGTACAGGGGGCATGGCTACACCTTC | CASSSYRGHGYTF | TRBJ1-2 | TRBV28 | NA | TRBD1
TGCGCCAGCAGCCAAGTGGGGGTGTCCGGGGAGCTGTTTTTT | CASSQVGVSGELFF | TRBJ2-2 | TRBV4-1 | NA | NA
TGCGCCAGCAGCCAAGATAGAAACGAGCAGTACTTC | CASSQDRNEQYF | TRBJ2-7 | TRBV4-1 | NA | NA
TGTGCCAGCTCACGGGACAGGGAAGGTGAAAAACTGTTTTTT | CASSRDREGEKLFF | TRBJ1-4 | TRBV18 | NA | TRBD1
TGTGCCTGGAGTGTAGCCTACGAGCAGTACTTC | CAWSVAYEQYF | TRBJ2-7 | TRBV30 | NA | NA
TGCGCCAGCAGCTTGGAGGGGCCCGGGGAGCTGTTTTTT | CASSLEGPGELFF | TRBJ2-2 | TRBV5-1 | NA | NA
TGTGCCAGTAGTATCGGGGGCCCGGTCTATGGCTACACCTTC | CASSIGGPVYGYTF | TRBJ1-2 | TRBV19 | NA | NA
TGTGCCAGTAGGGCAGGAAACACCGGGGAGCTGTTTTTT | CASRAGNTGELFF | TRBJ2-2 | TRBV19 | NA | NA
TGTGCCAGCAGGCGCCAGACAGGGTTTAATGAAAAACTGTTTTTT | CASRRQTGFNEKLFF | TRBJ1-4 | TRBV7-8 | NA | TRBD1
TGTGCCACCTGCCCCTCCGGGTACACCGGGGAGCTGTTTTTT | CATCPSGYTGELFF | TRBJ2-2 | TRBV24-1 | NA | NA
TGTGCCAGCAGCCAAGGGCCCTGGACGTCAGAGACCCAGTACTTC | CASSQGPWTSETQYF | TRBJ2-5 | TRBV3-1/TRBV3-2 | NA | NA
TGTGCCAGCAGCTTTGCCTCTCCAAAGACAGGTCCCTTAGCCAAAAACATTCAGTACTTC | CASSFASPKTGPLAKNIQYF | TRBJ2-4 | TRBV12-1 | NA | NA
TGCGCCAGCAGCTCGGGGCCCCCGGAACCCACCGGGGAGCTGTTTTTT | CASSSGPPEPTGELFF | TRBJ2-2 | TRBV5-1 | NA | NA
TGTGCCAGCACCTACCTCGTGAGCTATAATTCACCCCTCCACTTT | CASTYLVSYNSPLHF | TRBJ1-6 | TRBV28 | NA | NA
TGTGCCAGCTCACCGGACAGGGAGGTCCCGGGGCCCCAGCATTTT | CASSPDREVPGPQHF | TRBJ1-5 | TRBV18 | NA | TRBD1
TGTGCCAGCAGCTTTCCAGGGCAGGATGGCTACACCTTC | CASSFPGQDGYTF | TRBJ1-2 | TRBV7-9 | NA | NA
TGTGCCATCAGCCAACCTACGGGACTGAACACTGAAGCTTTCTTT | CAISQPTGLNTEAFF | TRBJ1-1 | TRBV10-3 | NA | NA
TGCGCCAGCAGCCAAGGGGGGGCTAACTCCTATAATTCACCCCTCCACTTT | CASSQGGANSYNSPLHF | TRBJ1-6 | TRBV4-1 | NA | NA
TGCGCCAGCAGCTTCGGTTCAGGGAGGGCCAACTATGGCTACACCTTC | CASSFGSGRANYGYTF | TRBJ1-2 | TRBV5-1 | NA | NA
TGTGCCAGCAGCCAAGGAAGGGACACCCATTCACCCCTCCACTTT | CASSQGRDTHSPLHF | TRBJ1-6 | TRBV3-1/TRBV3-2 | NA | NA
TGTGCCAGCAGCTTAAAAACGGTTAATGAAGCTTTCTTT | CASSLKTVNEAFF | TRBJ1-1 | TRBV7-2 | NA | NA
TGTGCCAGCAGCGCAAGCCCCAATGAGCAGTTCTTC | CASSASPNEQFF | TRBJ2-1 | TRBV11-3 | once | NA
TGTGCCAGCAGCTTCGTGGATTTGGGACAGGGGAGGTCTGGCTACACCTTC | CASSFVDLGQGRSGYTF | TRBJ1-2 | TRBV7-9 | NA | TRBD1
TGCGCCAGCACCCCGAGGGGGGAGGTAGGGGGCTACACCTTC | CASTPRGEVGGYTF | TRBJ1-2 | TRBV23-1 | NA | NA
TGCGCCAGCAGCTTGGCGGTAGGGAGCACTGAAGCTTTCTTT | CASSLAVGSTEAFF | TRBJ1-1 | TRBV5-1 | NA | NA
TGTGCCACCAGTTTTATAGCTTCGGGGCCCTCCTACGAGCAGTACTTC | CATSFIASGPSYEQYF | TRBJ2-7 | TRBV15 | NA | NA
TGTGCCAGCAGCCCTCGACCTCAGGGAACCGCCGGGGAGCTGTTTTTT | CASSPRPQGTAGELFF | TRBJ2-2 | TRBV7-9 | NA | NA
TGCGCCAGCAGTGAGTCCCCAGCGGCCGTCCTGACTTTC | CASSESPAAVLTF | TRBJ2-6 | TRBV10-1 | once | NA